This T cell receptor beta chain stems from a study of blood T cells in healthy people across ages. Study-level points and caveats: Investigators treated diversity estimates from one million T cells as underestimates. Higher diversity, along with more naive CD4+ cells, distinguished long-lived donors from aged donors.

For this clonotype: Its antigen is undetermined.

Primed by a sample-barcoded 5' primer and a J-beta primer mix, a second PCR proceeded for about 7 to 11 cycles. TCRdb re-called the 5' RACE reads through MiXCR, storing one row per CDR3 protein. Counted here are hundreds of thousands of distinct CDR3 sequences, roughly three fifths occurring once; the ten biggest clones make up about 26%. CDR3 size: 15 residues. The germline V and J ends were trimmed by 2 bases and 5 bases, with 17 bases remaining between them. The germline V gene encodes CDR1 DFQATT and CDR2 SNEGSKA (reference sequence). The material sequenced was blood. The receptor's source is a man aged 35 to 55 in good health. The V and J genes are TRBV20-1 and TRBJ2-3; D unclear. The CDR3 DNA reads TGCAGTGCTAGATCCCAGCAGGAGTCGGAAGATACGCAGTATTTT. Residues: CSARSQQESEDTQYF.